Below are 7 T cell receptor beta chains sequenced from a single sample in a study of T cells after yellow fever vaccination. TCRdb processed the 5' RACE reads anew with MiXCR; each CDR3 protein has one entry. The sample includes around 320,000 distinct CDR3 sequences, approximately 8% of them seen just once. The source was CD4+ T cells sorted from PBMCs, collected 5 days after the yellow fever booster vaccination. These receptors all stem from a man aged 18 to 29 who received the YFV17D yellow fever vaccine.

The rearrangement uses TRBV7-2 and TRBJ2-1; 7 bases are a match to TRBD1. Germline trimming cut 3 bases from V and 10 bases from J; bases unmatched to any gene: 12. Germline values: CDR1 SGHTA, CDR2 FQGNSA. The CDR3 has 15 residues. CDR3 DNA sequence: TGTGCCAGCAGCTTCGACAGGGATCAACAATGGGAGCAGTTCTTC. Encoded protein: CASSFDRDQQWEQFF.

V is TRBV5-1 and J is TRBJ2-7; a possible D gene is TRBD1 (5 bases). CDR3 length equals 14 residues. CDR1 SGHRS and CDR2 YFSETQ come from the germline V gene. The V end was cut by 2 bases, the J end by 3 bases, with 12 bases between. The CDR3 loop is CASSFSQGSYEQYF. CDR3 DNA sequence: TGCGCCAGCAGCTTCAGCCAGGGAAGCTACGAGCAGTACTTC.

This clonotype showed up many times. This chain joins TRBV4-3 and TRBJ2-1; D perhaps matches TRBD2 (6 bases). Trimming pared 1 base from V and 0 bases from J, leaving 13 bases between. This CDR3 has 17 amino acids. The germline CDR1 and CDR2 sequences are LGHNA and YSLEER. The CDR3 protein is CASSQGLDYNSYNEQFF. The DNA for the CDR3 is TGCGCCAGCAGCCAAGGACTGGACTACAACTCCTACAATGAGCAGTTCTTC.

The chain's CDR3 is CSVMKRGARTDTQYF. CDR3 coding DNA: TGCAGTGTCATGAAGCGGGGGGCCCGCACAGATACGCAGTATTTT. This rearrangement joins TRBV20-1 to TRBJ2-3, with TRBD2 identical over 9 bases. The CDR3 consists of 15 residues. V gave up 7 bases and J gave up 1 base; unmatched junction bases: 9. Germline loops: CDR1 DFQATT, CDR2 SNEGSKA (reference sequence).

This clonotype showed up just a few times. The V call is TRBV20-1, the J call TRBJ1-2; TRBD1 is a possible D gene (6 bases). The CDR3 is 14 amino acids. Germline V gene data show CDR1 as DFQATT and CDR2 as SNEGSKA (reference sequence). The V end was cut by 0 bases, the J end by 5 bases, with 13 bases between. This CDR3 reads CSAREPQGEYGYTF. CDR3 DNA: TGCAGTGCTAGAGAGCCACAGGGAGAGTATGGCTACACCTTC.

This clonotype showed up just a few times. The chain combines TRBV9 with TRBJ1-2; D is possibly TRBD1 (5 bases). Germline V gene sequence: CDR1 SGDLS, CDR2 YYNGEE. There are 15 residues in the CDR3. V lost 7 bases, J lost 0 bases, and 16 bases lay in between. CDR3 in amino acids: CASSRTGDANYGYTF. In DNA form, the CDR3 reads TGTGCCAGCTCTCGTACGGGGGACGCTAACTATGGCTACACCTTC. Drawing the rest from reference TRBV9 and TRBJ1-2, the complete variable domain is DSGVTQTPKHLITATGQRVTLRCSPRSGDLSVYWYQQSLDQGLQFLIQYYNGEERAKGNILERFSAQQFPDLHSELNLSSLELGDSALYFCASSRTGDANYGYTFGSGTRLTVV.

Only a few counts were recorded for this clonotype. The rearrangement uses TRBV5-1 and TRBJ2-1; no reliable D call. V was clipped by 0 bases and J by 8 bases, with 9 bases between them. Looked up from germline, CDR1 is SGHRS and CDR2 is YFSETQ. The CDR3 is 13 amino acids. CDR3 nucleotides: TGCGCCAGCAGCTTGGCCATGTCCGATGAGCAGTTCTTC. This gives the protein CASSLAMSDEQFF.